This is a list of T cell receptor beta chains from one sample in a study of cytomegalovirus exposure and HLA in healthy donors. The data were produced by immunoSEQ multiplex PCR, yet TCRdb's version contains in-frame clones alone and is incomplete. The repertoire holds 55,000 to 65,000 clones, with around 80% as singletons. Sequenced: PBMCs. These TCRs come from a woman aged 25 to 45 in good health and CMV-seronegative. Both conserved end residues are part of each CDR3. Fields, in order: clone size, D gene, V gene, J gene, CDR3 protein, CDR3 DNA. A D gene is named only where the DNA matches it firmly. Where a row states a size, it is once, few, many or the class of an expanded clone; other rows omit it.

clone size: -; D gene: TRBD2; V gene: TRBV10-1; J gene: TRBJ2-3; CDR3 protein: CASSLGGTSSADTQYF; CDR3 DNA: TGCGCCAGCAGTCTGGGGGGGACTAGTTCCGCAGATACGCAGTATTTT
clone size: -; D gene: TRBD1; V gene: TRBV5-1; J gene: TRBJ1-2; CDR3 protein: CASSFEGGQGYGYTF; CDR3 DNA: TGCGCCAGCAGCTTCGAAGGGGGACAGGGCTATGGCTACACCTTC
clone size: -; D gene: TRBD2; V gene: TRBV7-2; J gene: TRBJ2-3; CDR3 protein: CASSSSGGYTDTQYF; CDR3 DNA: TGTGCCAGCAGCTCTAGCGGGGGGTACACAGATACGCAGTATTTT
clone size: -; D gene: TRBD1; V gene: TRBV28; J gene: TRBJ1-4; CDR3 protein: CASMGQGREKLFF; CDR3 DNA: TGTGCCAGTATGGGACAGGGTCGAGAAAAACTGTTTTTT
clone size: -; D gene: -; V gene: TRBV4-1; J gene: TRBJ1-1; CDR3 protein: CASSLPQNTEAFF; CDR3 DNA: TGCGCCAGCAGCCTTCCACAGAACACTGAAGCTTTCTTT
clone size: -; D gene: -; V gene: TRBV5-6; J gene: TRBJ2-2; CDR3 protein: CASSLPTGELFF; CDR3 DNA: TGTGCCAGCAGCCTTCCCACCGGGGAGCTGTTTTTT
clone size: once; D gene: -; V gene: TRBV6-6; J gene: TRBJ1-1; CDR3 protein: CASSYSDSGDTEAFF; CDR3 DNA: TGTGCCAGCAGTTACTCGGACTCTGGGGACACTGAAGCTTTCTTT
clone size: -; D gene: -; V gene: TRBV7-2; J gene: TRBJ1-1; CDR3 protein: CASSLAGRSTEAFF; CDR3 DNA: TGTGCCAGCAGCTTAGCAGGGAGGAGCACTGAAGCTTTCTTT
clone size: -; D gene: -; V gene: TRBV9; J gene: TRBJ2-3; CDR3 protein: CASSPQNADTQYF; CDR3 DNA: TGTGCCAGCAGCCCTCAGAACGCAGATACGCAGTATTTT
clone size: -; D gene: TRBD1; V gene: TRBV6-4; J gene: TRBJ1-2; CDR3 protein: CASSTTGAEGGYTF; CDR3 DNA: TGTGCCAGCAGTACGACAGGGGCCGAGGGAGGCTACACCTTC
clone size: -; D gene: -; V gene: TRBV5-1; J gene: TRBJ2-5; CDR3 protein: CASSLGGQQETQYF; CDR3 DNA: TGCGCCAGCAGCTTGGGGGGACAACAAGAGACCCAGTACTTC
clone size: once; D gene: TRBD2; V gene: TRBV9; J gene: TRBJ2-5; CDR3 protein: CASSPGGLVGETQYF; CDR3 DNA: TGTGCCAGCAGCCCGGGGGGACTAGTTGGGGAGACCCAGTACTTC
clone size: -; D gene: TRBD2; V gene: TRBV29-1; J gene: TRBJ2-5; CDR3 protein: CSVEPGGGAETQYF; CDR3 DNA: TGCAGCGTTGAACCCGGGGGGGGCGCGGAGACCCAGTACTTC
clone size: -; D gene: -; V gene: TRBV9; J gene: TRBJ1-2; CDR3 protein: CASSVDMEGIGGYTF; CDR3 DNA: TGTGCCAGCAGCGTAGATATGGAGGGGATAGGTGGCTACACCTTC
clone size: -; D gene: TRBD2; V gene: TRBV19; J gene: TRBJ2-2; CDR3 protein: CASSRGGELNTGELFF; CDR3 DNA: TGTGCCAGTAGTAGGGGGGGGGAACTTAACACCGGGGAGCTGTTTTTT
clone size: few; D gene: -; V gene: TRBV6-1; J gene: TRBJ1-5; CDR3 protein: CASILEGRYQPQHF; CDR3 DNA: TGTGCCAGCATCCTGGAGGGCAGGTATCAGCCCCAGCATTTT
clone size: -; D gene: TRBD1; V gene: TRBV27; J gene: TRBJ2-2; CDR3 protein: CASSTLTGAAGELFF; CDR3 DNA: TGTGCCAGCAGTACTTTAACAGGGGCGGCCGGGGAGCTGTTTTTT
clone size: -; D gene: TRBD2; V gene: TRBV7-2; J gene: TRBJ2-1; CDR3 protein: CASSLLGAPLAGGRNEQFF; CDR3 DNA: TGTGCCAGCAGCTTACTAGGTGCCCCTCTAGCGGGGGGGCGAAATGAGCAGTTCTTC